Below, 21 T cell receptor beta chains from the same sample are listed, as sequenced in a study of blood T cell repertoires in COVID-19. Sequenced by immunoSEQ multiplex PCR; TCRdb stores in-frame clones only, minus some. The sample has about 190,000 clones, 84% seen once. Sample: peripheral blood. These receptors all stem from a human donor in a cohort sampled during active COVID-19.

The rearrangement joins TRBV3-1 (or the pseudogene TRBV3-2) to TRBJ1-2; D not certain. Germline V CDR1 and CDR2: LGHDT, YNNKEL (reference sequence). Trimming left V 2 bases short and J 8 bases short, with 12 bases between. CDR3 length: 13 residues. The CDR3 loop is CASSQPPERGYTF. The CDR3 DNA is TGTGCCAGCAGCCAACCTCCGGAGCGGGGCTACACCTTC.

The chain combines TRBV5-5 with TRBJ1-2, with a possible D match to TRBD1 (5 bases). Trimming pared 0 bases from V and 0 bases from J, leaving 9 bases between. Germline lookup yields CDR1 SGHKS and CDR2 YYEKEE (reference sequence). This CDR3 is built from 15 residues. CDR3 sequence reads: CASSLEGLSNYGYTF. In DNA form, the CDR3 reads TGTGCCAGCAGCTTGGAGGGACTCTCTAACTATGGCTACACCTTC.

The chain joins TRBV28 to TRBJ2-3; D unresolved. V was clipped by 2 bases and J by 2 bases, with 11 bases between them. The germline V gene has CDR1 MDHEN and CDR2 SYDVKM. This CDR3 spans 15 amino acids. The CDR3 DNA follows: TGTGCCAGCAGTTTAGGCACAGCTTTCACAGATACGCAGTATTTT. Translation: CASSLGTAFTDTQYF.

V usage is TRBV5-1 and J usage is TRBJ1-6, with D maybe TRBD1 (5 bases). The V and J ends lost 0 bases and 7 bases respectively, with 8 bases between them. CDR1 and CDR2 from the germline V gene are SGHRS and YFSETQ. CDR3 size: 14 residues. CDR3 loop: CASSLGQPNSPLHF. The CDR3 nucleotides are TGCGCCAGCAGCTTGGGACAGCCCAATTCACCCCTCCACTTT.

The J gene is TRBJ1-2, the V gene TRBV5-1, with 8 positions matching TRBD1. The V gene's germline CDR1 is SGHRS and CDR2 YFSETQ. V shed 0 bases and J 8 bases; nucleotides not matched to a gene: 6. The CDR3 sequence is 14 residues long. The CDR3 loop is CASSLGTGLRGYTF. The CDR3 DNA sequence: TGCGCCAGCAGCTTGGGGACAGGGCTCCGAGGCTACACCTTC.

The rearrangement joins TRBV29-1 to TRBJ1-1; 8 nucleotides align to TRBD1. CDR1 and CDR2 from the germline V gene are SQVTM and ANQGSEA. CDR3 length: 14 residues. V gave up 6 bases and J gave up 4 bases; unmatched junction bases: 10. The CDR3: CSVNRDRSGTEAFF. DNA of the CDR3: TGCAGCGTGAACCGGGACAGGTCGGGCACTGAAGCTTTCTTT.

The DNA of the CDR3 is TGTGCCAGCAGCTTAGGAGGACAGGGGGCCCAGCATTTT. This codes for CASSLGGQGAQHF. The rearrangement joins TRBV7-9 to TRBJ1-5, with 10 positions matching TRBD1. The length of the CDR3 is 13 residues. With V trimmed by 1 base and J by 11 bases, 2 bases remained unmatched. Germline V gene data show CDR1 as SEHNR and CDR2 as FQNEAQ (reference sequence). Full variable domain (remainder filled in from reference TRBV7-9 and TRBJ1-5): DTGVSQNPRHKITKRGQNVTFRCDPISEHNRLYWYRQTLGQGPEFLTYFQNEAQLEKSRLLSDRFSAERPKGSFSTLEIQRTEQGDSAMYLCASSLGGQGAQHFGDGTRLSIL.

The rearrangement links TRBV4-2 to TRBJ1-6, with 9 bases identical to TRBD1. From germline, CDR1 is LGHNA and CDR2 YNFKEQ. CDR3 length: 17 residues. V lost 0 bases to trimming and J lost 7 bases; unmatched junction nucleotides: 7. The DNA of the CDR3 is TGTGCCAGCAGCCAAGATGTGCGGGACAGGGAGAATTCACCCCTCCACTTT. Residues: CASSQDVRDRENSPLHF.

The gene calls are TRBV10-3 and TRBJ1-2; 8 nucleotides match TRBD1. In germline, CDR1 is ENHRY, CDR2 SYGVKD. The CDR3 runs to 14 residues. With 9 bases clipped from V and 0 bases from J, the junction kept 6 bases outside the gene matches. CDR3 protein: CAIKATGANYGYTF. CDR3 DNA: TGTGCCATTAAGGCGACAGGGGCTAACTATGGCTACACCTTC.

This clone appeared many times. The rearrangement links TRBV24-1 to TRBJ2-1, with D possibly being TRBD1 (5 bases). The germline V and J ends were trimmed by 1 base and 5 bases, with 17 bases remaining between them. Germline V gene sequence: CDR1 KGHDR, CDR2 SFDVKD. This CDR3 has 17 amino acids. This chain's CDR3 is CATSDFRTRGSNNEQFF. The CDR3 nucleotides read TGTGCCACCAGTGATTTCCGAACAAGGGGAAGTAACAATGAGCAGTTCTTC.

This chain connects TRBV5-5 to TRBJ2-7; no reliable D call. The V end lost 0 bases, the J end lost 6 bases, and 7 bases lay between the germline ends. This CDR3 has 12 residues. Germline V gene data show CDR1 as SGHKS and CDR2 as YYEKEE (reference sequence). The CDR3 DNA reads TGTGCCAGCAGCTTGGGGCATTTCGAGCAGTACTTC. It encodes CASSLGHFEQYF. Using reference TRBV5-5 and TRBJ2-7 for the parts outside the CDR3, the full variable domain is DAGVTQSPTHLIKTRGQQVTLRCSPISGHKSVSWYQQVLGQGPQFIFQYYEKEERGRGNFPDRFSARQFPNYSSELNVNALLLGDSALYLCASSLGHFEQYFGPGTRLTVT.

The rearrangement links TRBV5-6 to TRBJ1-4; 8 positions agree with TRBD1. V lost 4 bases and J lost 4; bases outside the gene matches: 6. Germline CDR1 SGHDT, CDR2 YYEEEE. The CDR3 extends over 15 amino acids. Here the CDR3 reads CASSRGQGRNEKLFF. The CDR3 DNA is TGTGCCAGCAGCAGAGGACAGGGACGTAATGAAAAACTGTTTTTT.

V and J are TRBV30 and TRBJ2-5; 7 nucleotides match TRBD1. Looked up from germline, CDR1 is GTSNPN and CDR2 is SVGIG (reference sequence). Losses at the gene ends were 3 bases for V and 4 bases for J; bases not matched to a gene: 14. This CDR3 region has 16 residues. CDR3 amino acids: CAWSLGGLRGRETQYF. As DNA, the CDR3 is TGTGCCTGGAGCCTAGGGGGCTTACGTGGTCGAGAGACCCAGTACTTC.

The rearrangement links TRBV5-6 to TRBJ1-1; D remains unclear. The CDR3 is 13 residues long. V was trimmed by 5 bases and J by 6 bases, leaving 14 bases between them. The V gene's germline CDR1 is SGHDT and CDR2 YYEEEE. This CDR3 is CASRSWEAPEAFF. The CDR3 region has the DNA TGTGCCAGCAGGTCCTGGGAGGCCCCTGAAGCTTTCTTT. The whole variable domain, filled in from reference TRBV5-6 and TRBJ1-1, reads DAGVTQSPTHLIKTRGQQVTLRCSPKSGHDTVSWYQQALGQGPQFIFQYYEEEERQRGNFPDRFSGHQFPNYSSELNVNALLLGDSALYLCASRSWEAPEAFFGQGTRLTVV.

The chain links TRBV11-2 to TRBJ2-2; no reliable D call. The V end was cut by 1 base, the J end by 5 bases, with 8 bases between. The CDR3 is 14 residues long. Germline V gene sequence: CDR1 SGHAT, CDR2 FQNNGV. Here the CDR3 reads CASSLAAGTGELFF. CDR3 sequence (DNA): TGTGCCAGCAGCTTAGCCGCAGGAACCGGGGAGCTGTTTTTT.

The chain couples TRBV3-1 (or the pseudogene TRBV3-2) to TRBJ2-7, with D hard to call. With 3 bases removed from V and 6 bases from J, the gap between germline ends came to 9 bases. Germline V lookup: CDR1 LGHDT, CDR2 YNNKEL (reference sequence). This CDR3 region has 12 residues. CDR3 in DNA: TGTGCCAGCAGCCATGGGCCTGGCGAGCAGTACGTC. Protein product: CASSHGPGEQYV.

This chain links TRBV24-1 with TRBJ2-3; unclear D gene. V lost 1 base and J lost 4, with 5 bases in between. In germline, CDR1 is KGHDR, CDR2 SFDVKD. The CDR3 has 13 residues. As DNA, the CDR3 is TGTGCCACCAGTGATTTACCGGCAGATACGCAGTATTTT. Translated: CATSDLPADTQYF.

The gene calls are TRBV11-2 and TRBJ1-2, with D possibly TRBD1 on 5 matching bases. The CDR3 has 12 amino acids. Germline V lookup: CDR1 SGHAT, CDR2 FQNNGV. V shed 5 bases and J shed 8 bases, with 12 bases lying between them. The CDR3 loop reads CASSRDPGGYTF. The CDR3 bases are TGTGCCAGCAGCCGAGATCCAGGGGGCTACACCTTC.

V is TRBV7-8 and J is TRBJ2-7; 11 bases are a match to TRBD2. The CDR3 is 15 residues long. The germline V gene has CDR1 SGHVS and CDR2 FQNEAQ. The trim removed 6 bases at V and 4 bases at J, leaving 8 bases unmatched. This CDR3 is CASRPTSGSGYEQYF. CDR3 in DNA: TGTGCCAGCAGACCCACTAGCGGGAGTGGGTACGAGCAGTACTTC.

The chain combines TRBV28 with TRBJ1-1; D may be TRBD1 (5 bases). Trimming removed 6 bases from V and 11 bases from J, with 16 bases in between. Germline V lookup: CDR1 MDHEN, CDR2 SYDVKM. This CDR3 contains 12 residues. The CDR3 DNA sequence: TGTGCCAGCAGCAATCGTGGGGGGTCCGCTTTCTTT. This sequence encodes CASSNRGGSAFF.

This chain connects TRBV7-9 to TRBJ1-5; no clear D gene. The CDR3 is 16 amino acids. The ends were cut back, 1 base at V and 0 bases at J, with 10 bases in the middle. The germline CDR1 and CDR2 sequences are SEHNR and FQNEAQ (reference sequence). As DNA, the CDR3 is TGTGCCAGCAGCTTAGAAGAGGGCCATAGCAATCAGCCCCAGCATTTT. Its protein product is CASSLEEGHSNQPQHF.